This T cell receptor (beta chain) stems from a study of beta chain features in type 1 diabetes. Study-wide points: Shortening that was moderate but significant affected the TCRB CDR3s of Type 1 diabetes patients in all four CD4+ subsets.

This clone has more than one count but fewer than ten. Its antigen is as yet unknown. Losses at the gene ends were 5 bases for V and 2 bases for J; bases not matched to a gene: 8. This CDR3 spans 15 amino acids. CDR1 is LNHDA, CDR2 SQIVND, per germline (reference sequence). The entirety of the isolated RNA underwent reverse transcription, so expressed TCRB transcripts were sequenced. The protocol was immunoSEQ multiplex PCR, while the TCRdb copy is restricted to in-frame clones and leaves out a portion. This table has 130,000 to 150,000 clones, about 12% appearing once. This chain links TRBV19 with TRBJ2-5, with 7 positions matching TRBD1. The TCR comes from a young man with type 1 diabetes. Sequencing input: central memory CD4+ T cells from blood. This CDR3 reads CASSYHGQVQETQYF. For the CDR3, the DNA is TGTGCCAGTAGTTACCATGGACAGGTACAAGAGACCCAGTACTTC.